This T cell receptor beta chain was documented in a study of Ad26.COV2.S vaccination and SARS-CoV-2 variants. At the level of the study: Donor was in the COV1001 Ad26.COV2.S trial arm.

Repertoires were generated with immunoSEQ multiplex PCR, while TCRdb's copy carries only in-frame clones and drops some. This table has around 380,000 clones, around nine tenths appearing once. The CDR3 has 17 residues. Germline values: CDR1 LGHNT, CDR2 FRNRAP. The V gene lost 5 bases and the J gene lost 1 base, with 17 bases spanning the gap. Treatment denoted: approximately 18 received Ad26.COV2.S at low or high dose, single or two shots; roughly five received placebo; per-sample allocation not given. Collection of samples fell on day 63 after the first vaccine or placebo injection. The starting material was peripheral blood, obtained in a trial of Ad26.COV2.S vaccine versus placebo. The rearrangement uses TRBV12-5 and TRBJ2-2; D gene uncertain. This receptor was obtained from a person aged 18 to 65 who received the Ad26.COV2.S COVID-19 vaccine or a placebo. For the CDR3, the DNA is TGTGCTAGTGGTCCGGGTTGGCTAGGGAAGAACACCGGGGAGCTGTTTTTT. This encodes CASGPGWLGKNTGELFF.